This T cell receptor (beta chain) originates from a study of Ad26.COV2.S vaccination and SARS-CoV-2 variants. Study overall: Ad26.COV2.S was injected intramuscularly once or twice, 56 days apart. Regarding the study as a whole: Vaccine recipients showed a spike-specific TCR breadth that was higher than in placebo recipients.

With regard to this clone: What it binds is unknown.

The data were produced by immunoSEQ multiplex PCR, yet TCRdb's version contains in-frame clones alone and is incomplete. The sample includes 250,000 or so clones, around 88% seen only once; the top ten take roughly 3%. Specified treatment: around 19 received Ad26.COV2.S at low or high dose, single or two shots; about 5 received placebo; per-sample allocation not given. Specimens were obtained on day 63 following the first vaccine or placebo injection. Donation came from an adult in Boston who was aged 18-55 years. SARS-CoV-2 spike from the Wuhan strain was encoded by the vaccine, an Ad26 vector. Per germline, CDR1 MGHRA and CDR2 YSYEKL. This CDR3 comprises 15 residues. V lost 1 base and J lost 7; bases outside the gene matches: 4.

Specimen: peripheral blood, collected in a trial of Ad26.COV2.S vaccine versus placebo. The source of this sequence is a person aged 18-65 years who received the Ad26.COV2.S COVID-19 vaccine or a placebo. The V gene is TRBV4-1, the J gene TRBJ1-4; 9 bases line up with TRBD1. CDR3 sequence reads: CASSQVGTGSEKLFF. CDR3 coding DNA: TGCGCCAGCAGCCAAGTAGGGACAGGGAGTGAAAAACTGTTTTTT.